This TCR beta chain was sequenced for a study of cytomegalovirus exposure and HLA in healthy donors (dated by TCRdb to about 2017). Notes on the research overall: An earlier analysis of some 600 of the donors reported 276 Gb of sequence data and 117 million unique TCR beta sequences obtained from some 200 million T cells. Approximately 330 gigabases of sequencing data and about 92 million unique TCR sequences made up an early release that covered over 550 HLA-typed donors. The genetic ancestry cluster associated with self-reported Caucasian donors included about four fifths of the roughly 400 genotyped donors. The aim of the study was to test whether cataloging public T cell receptors could identify signatures of past pathogen exposure. The T cell repertoires of around 670 subjects were profiled by immunosequencing and related to cytomegalovirus serostatus. Besides the first cohort of 666 subjects, a separate validation cohort made up of 120 different subjects was used. To predict cytomegalovirus infection status, the study brought together high-throughput TCR immunosequencing, statistical association of individual TCRs with disease status, and machine learning. A later analysis re-examined previously published TCR beta repertoires from 610 or so donors and added high-resolution HLA genotyping to investigate patterns of TCR occurrence. In the later analysis, no new phenotypic data were used to find candidate immune exposures; instead, reliance was placed on TCR beta sequences and their occurrence across donors. An earlier analysis of fewer than 750 of the donors used high-throughput TCR beta sequencing to judge whether each TCR beta V gene segment behaved as functional or pseudogenic. Donor age, sex, ethnicity and CMV serostatus were compiled alongside the repertoire data. Genome-wide SNP genotypes for about 65% of the 666 donors were used in a later genetic analysis, which treated that subset as a discovery cohort. All discovery cohort repertoires had been generated on a single sequencing platform. HLA typing covered class I and class II loci at four-digit resolution. Typing coverage varied by locus: about 629-640 donors for A, B, C, DRB1 and DQB1; roughly 560 for DQA1; approximately 570 for DPA1; around 450 for DPB1. Roughly five DR-DQ haplotypes were handled as single units for association and clustering because linkage in the cohort was strong. Across roughly 420 genotyped donors of the cohort, an average of about 200,000 unique TCR beta nucleotide sequences per donor were sequenced, and 15% to 20% of those sequences were non-productive. Overall study outcomes, separate from this receptor: The 87-base-pair reads could not distinguish some IMGT-functional V segments, including TRBV6-2 and TRBV6-3, so those segments were excluded. The sequencing pipeline was judged likely to have produced a cluster of highly shared sequence variants as a technical artifact. The study gave a list of 150 to 200 TCR beta chains associated with cytomegalovirus. In a later analysis, some 18,000 TCR beta sequences were associated with specific HLA alleles at a false discovery rate of 0.05. Linkage disequilibrium might explain the correlated functional status among segregating V segments, but an unknown experimental factor could not be ruled out. The authors suggested that the approach could potentially be generalized to other disease states and immunological phenotypes. In this cohort, only TCR beta chains were sequenced, and detectable features were limited by the absence of alpha or paired-chain data. In an earlier analysis of around 600 of the donors, most TCR beta V segments appeared in productive rearrangements about 87% or about 30% of the time, broadly matching IMGT annotations. In a later analysis, the rate of TCR association differed among HLA loci, with DRB1 alleles having the most associated TCRs and HLA-C alleles having the fewest. For the cohort, immune exposure information was limited to CMV serostatus. According to a later analysis, parvovirus B19, influenza, CMV and Epstein-Barr virus appeared linked to several top co-occurrence clusters. Most TCR sequences were observed very rarely across donors, whereas some public TCRs were present in many individuals. Because counts were too low, roughly 17 rarely observed V segments, including chromosome 9 orphons, were left out of the earlier analysis of about 620 of the donors. The presence/absence analyses assumed that sequencing depth was roughly uniform across donors, and that assumption may not be true. The classifier was reported to diagnose cytomegalovirus status with high specificity and sensitivity in both the original cohort and the validation cohort. A later analysis found that most CMV-associated TCR beta chains appeared HLA-restricted, with HLA associations seemingly driven largely by CMV exposure. When HLA alleles, especially DR and DQ, strongly co-occurred, attributing TCR associations to individual alleles was difficult. A further reported finding was that TCR beta sequences accurately predicted the HLA-A and HLA-B alleles for most subjects in the first cohort. Three of the identified cytomegalovirus-associated TCR beta chains were confirmed in vitro to be specific for cytomegalovirus antigens. Compared with the roughly 670-donor mean, donors in an Asian-associated ancestry cluster had fewer N-insertions in productive TCRs, according to a later genetic analysis. Because some donors lacked HLA typing at each locus, the association tests relied only on the typed subset. V-gene and J-gene trimming of TCR beta chains was associated with a missense DCLRE1C variant in a later genetic analysis, and the association was replicated in an independent cohort. A later analysis found that HLA-associated TCR beta chains were more clonally expanded and had lower generation probabilities than equally common non-associated chains.

In total, approximately 610 healthy bone marrow donors made up the cohort. At the time of sampling, all cohort members were nominally healthy, though unrecorded immune exposures were likely present. The donor was CMV seronegative and belonged to the group of 352 seronegative cohort members. A peripheral blood sample was collected from each donor, and TCR beta sequencing was performed on peripheral blood mononuclear cells. Genomic DNA was extracted from the blood cell samples with the Qiagen DNeasy Blood Extraction Kit. The CDR3 measures 16 amino acids from cysteine to phenylalanine. The DNA shown is the 48-base CDR3, in frame from base 1. Trimming accounts for 8 bases at V and 1 base at J, while the number of junction bases matched to no gene is 10. CDR1 and CDR2 were assigned from the germline V gene as SGHTA and FQGNSA. Receptor libraries were prepared by the immunoSEQ multiplex PCR assay. For the multiplex PCR, a mixture combining 60 forward primers for TCR Vbeta segments and 13 reverse primers for TCR Jbeta segments was used. Amplification of the CDR3 region of rearranged TCR beta genes was performed with a multiplex PCR assay on genomic DNA. Amplified TCR beta libraries were sequenced as 87-base-pair reads on the Illumina HiSeq System. The published analysis was carried out like this. In a later analysis, some 80 million unique TCR beta chains were counted across the 666 repertoires, and some 10 million of these chains were shared by at least two donors. To remove PCR and sequencing errors, raw reads were error-corrected and collapsed into unique sequences using a nearest-neighbor algorithm that merged closely related sequences. To assign V, D and J gene segments, CDR3 sequences were aligned to IMGT reference sequences. Each retained sequence needed at least a six-nucleotide match to both a V gene segment and a J gene segment. A rearrangement was called productive if the CDR3 had no stop codons and remained in frame with V and J, and every other rearrangement was called non-productive. Following IMGT convention, CDR3 was defined as the stretch from the second conserved V-encoded cysteine up to the conserved J-encoded phenylalanine. The earlier analysis of around 640 of the donors excluded sequences that lacked an unambiguous match to a single V gene segment. In an earlier analysis of approximately 550 of the donors, V segments were called functional above 56.7% productive rearrangements and were called segregating when the between-donor standard deviation exceeded 5%. A statistical classification framework was built for diagnosing cytomegalovirus status from the catalog of TCR beta chain sequences. V and J gene assignment, in a later analysis, came from comparing TCR nucleotide sequences with IMGT/GENE-DB human TR gene sequences. Using the TCRdist pipeline, a later analysis assigned CDR3 sequences along with most-parsimonious VDJ recombination scenarios. In a later analysis, every TCR beta chain was defined by the combination of its CDR3 amino acid sequence and its V-gene family, and reads without a unique V-gene family were dropped. A later analysis removed 500 to 650 highly shared, low-generation-probability nucleotide sequences to deal with suspected cross-contamination and a sequencing artifact. A later analysis calculated a clonal expansion index for each public chain from normalized within-repertoire ranks of inferred template counts. A later analysis computed generation probabilities with a VDJ recombination model fitted to out-of-frame rearrangements, and checked the results against IGoR. Hypergeometric tests were used in a later analysis to score TCR-TCR, TCR-HLA and TCR-CMV co-occurrence, with a repertoire-size bias correction applied to the TCR pairs. To estimate false discovery rates, a later analysis permuted the HLA or CMV assignments 20 times. In a later analysis, co-occurring TCRs were grouped using DBSCAN, with TCRdist sequence similarity added in when clustering inside HLA-allele-positive subsets. Co-occurrence clustering excluded repertoires with fewer than 30,000 or more than 120,000 public chains, plus five with anomalous nucleotide sharing. Held by TCRdb, this immuneACCESS table contains in-frame sequences only and omits some clones. Under half of the omission traces to an unresolved V gene where checked; the cause of the rest is unknown. V, J and clone size are taken as reported in that table, and D and trimming were inferred from the DNA itself. The sample table holds over 150,000 clones, of which over 65% were seen once. The ten largest account for 0.098% of the sample.

For this clone: The antigen this receptor binds is unknown. No much larger clonotype is one base removed from it; base qualities were not supplied.

The clonotype originates from a boy between 2 and 10 years old in good health and CMV-seronegative. Recombination joined TRBV7-2 with TRBJ2-3; 9 bases in between match TRBD2. Material for sequencing was PBMCs. The nucleotide sequence reads as follows: TGTGCCAGCGAAGGCCGCGGGGGGGCCGGCACAGATACGCAGTATTTT. This gives the protein CASEGRGGAGTDTQYF.